This T cell receptor beta chain appears in the sequencing data of a study of control samples from healthy donors and cancer patients. Generated by immunoSEQ multiplex PCR, the TCRdb table keeps only in-frame clones and is missing some. In the table there are 90,000 to 150,000 clones, around 92% of which are singletons. The length of the CDR3 is 11 residues. In germline, CDR1 is SNHLY, CDR2 FYNNEI. V was trimmed by 4 bases and J by 3 bases, leaving 3 bases between them. V is TRBV2 and J is TRBJ1-1; unclear D gene. The TCR originated in a man aged 50-60 years in good health. Sequenced input: blood. The CDR3 DNA sequence: TGTGCCAGCAGTGGGTACACTGAAGCTTTCTTT. Protein: CASSGYTEAFF.